This T cell receptor (beta chain) emerged from a study of blood T cell repertoires in COVID-19. In the study overall: COVID-19 samples, acute and convalescent, were from the United States, Italy and Spain.

The CDR3 extends over 13 amino acids. CDR1 MNHEY and CDR2 SMNVEV come from the germline V gene (reference sequence). V was clipped by 8 bases and J by 8 bases, with 16 bases between them. Measured with immunoSEQ multiplex PCR; TCRdb has only the in-frame clones, and not every one. The sample comprises about 100,000 clones, approximately 86% of which are singletons, and 5% rests with the top ten. This sequence originates from a human donor in a cohort sampled during active COVID-19. The sequencing sample was made of peripheral blood. The chain is built from TRBV27 and TRBJ2-1; the D gene is possibly TRBD2 (5 bases). Here the CDR3 DNA reads TGTGCCAGCGGCACGACTATAGGACATGAGCAGTTCTTC. Translating gives CASGTTIGHEQFF.